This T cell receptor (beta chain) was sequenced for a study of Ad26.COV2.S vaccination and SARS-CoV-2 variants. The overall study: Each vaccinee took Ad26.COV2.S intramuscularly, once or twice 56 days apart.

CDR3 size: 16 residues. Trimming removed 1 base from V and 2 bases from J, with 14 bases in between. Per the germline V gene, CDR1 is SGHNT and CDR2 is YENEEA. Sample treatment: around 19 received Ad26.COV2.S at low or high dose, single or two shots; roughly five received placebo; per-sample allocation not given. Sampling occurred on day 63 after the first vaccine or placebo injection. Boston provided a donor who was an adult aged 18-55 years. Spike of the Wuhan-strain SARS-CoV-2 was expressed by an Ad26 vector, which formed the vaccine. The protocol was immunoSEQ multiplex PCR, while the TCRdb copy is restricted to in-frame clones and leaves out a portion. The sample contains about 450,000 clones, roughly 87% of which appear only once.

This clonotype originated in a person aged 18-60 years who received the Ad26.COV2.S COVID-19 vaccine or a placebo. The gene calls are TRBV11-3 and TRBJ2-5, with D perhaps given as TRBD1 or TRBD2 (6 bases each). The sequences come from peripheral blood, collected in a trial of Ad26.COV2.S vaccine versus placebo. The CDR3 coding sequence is TGTGCCAGCAGCTTAGTCGGGGGCCGGTGGCAAGAGACCCAGTACTTC. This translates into CASSLVGGRWQETQYF.